The present entry profiles one TCR beta chain with its context. Its antigen remains undetermined. No per-base quality is available; no much larger clone lies one base away. This record comes from a study of PD-L1 blockade in urothelial cancer (dated by TCRdb to between 2016 and 2019). Regarding the study in general: All patients started therapy in the mid-2010s and received atezolizumab 1,200 mg intravenously every 3 weeks. About 90% of the 29 patients were males with bladder-origin urothelial cancer, and about 65% of the roughly 30 reported a prior smoking history. An ECOG performance status of 0 or 1 was recorded for the patients, and 0 to 3 prior chemotherapy regimens had been received by the patients. Blood samples were analyzed 3 weeks after the start of treatment (second dose) and 6 weeks after the start of treatment. Blood samples yielded a median of roughly 150,000 T cells and more than 80,000 unique TCRs, with median clonality 0.080. An exploratory multi-omic analysis was conducted of the somatic, immune and clinical correlates of response to PD-L1 blockade with atezolizumab in urothelial cancer. TCR sequencing covered pretreatment tumor samples and matched, serially collected peripheral blood taken before and after atezolizumab treatment. Durable clinical benefit was defined as a progression-free survival longer than 6 months, and TCR features were additionally tested against progression-free survival and overall survival. In the same patients who had TCR sequencing, pretreatment tumors also underwent whole exome sequencing and RNA sequencing. Durable clinical benefit was achieved by nine patients but not by the remaining 20. Under 30 patients had pretreatment blood TCR-seq, about 25 had at least one posttreatment blood collection, and about 25 had tumor TCR-seq.

Synthetic TCR analog templates were spiked into each PCR so that absolute template abundance could be estimated from read counts. The immunoSEQ assay was used to amplify TCRbeta CDR3 regions from genomic DNA with bias-controlled V and J gene primers. Sequencing of rearranged TCRbeta segments was done at approximately 20X coverage. Per the original workflow: Sequencing errors were corrected by clustering, and CDR3s were annotated against IMGT so that V, D and J genes could be assigned. Only productive TCRbeta rearrangements were used in downstream analyses, excluding out-of-frame or stop-codon sequences. To compute clonality, Shannon entropy was normalized by the log of the number of unique productive sequences and then subtracted from one. Fisher's exact test with Benjamini-Hochberg correction, at a threshold of adjusted p below 0.01, was used to find clones that differed between time points or between blood and tumor. The source is immuneACCESS, and TCRdb retained only in-frame sequences with V and J called. Part of the clones is not carried over; for the studies checked, unresolved V genes explain less than half of this, and the remainder is unexplained. D and trimming were read from the DNA, whereas the V and J calls and clone size are those reported in that table. In this sample the table shows approximately 72,000 clones, 75% to 90% of which occur a single time. About 15% of the sample comes from the top ten.

The intended sense of this specimen's time point label: pretreatment peripheral blood. A total of 25 to 35 patients with locally advanced or metastatic urothelial carcinoma, treated at Memorial Sloan Kettering on a trial protocol, made up the cohort. Peripheral blood mononuclear cells were collected pretreatment and during treatment, with between 1 and 8 total time points per patient. The Qiagen DNeasy Blood extraction kit was used to purify genomic DNA from total PBMCs and tumor samples. PBMCs were collected pretreatment and during treatment, and were isolated and stored as previously described. What the work shows at the level of the full study, not this receptor alone: Because of the small sample size (n = 29) and the many exploratory analyses performed, the results are intended to be regarded as hypothesis-generating. A pretreatment peripheral blood TCR clonality below the median was linked to improved progression-free and overall survival. Patients with durable benefit showed greater expansion of tumor-associated TCR clones in peripheral blood 3 weeks after starting treatment (n ≈ 23, p = 0.022).

V is pruned by 3 bases and J by 4 bases, leaving 10 bases of the junction without a gene match. The CDR3 has 16 amino acids, counting the end cysteine and phenylalanine. CDR3 DNA is the only sequence kept; it has 48 bases, read in frame from the first base. CDR1 SGHTA and CDR2 FQGNSA are derived from the germline V gene. The source was PBMCs, collected around atezolizumab (anti-PD-L1) treatment. The TCR originated in a man aged 55 to 69 with urothelial cancer. The chain was built from TRBV7-2 and TRBJ1-2, and TRBD1 aligns with 8 junction nucleotides. The CDR3 has the sequence CASSFPDRGRGYGYTF. The nucleotide sequence reads TGTGCCAGCAGCTTTCCCGACAGGGGTCGGGGCTATGGCTACACCTTC. The variable domain in full, with residues beyond the CDR3 obtained from the reference TRBV7-2 and TRBJ1-2 genes, is GAGVSQSPSNKVTEKGKDVELRCDPISGHTALYWYRQSLGQGLEFLIYFQGNSAPDKSGLPSDRFSAERTGGSVSTLTIQRTQQEDSAVYLCASSFPDRGRGYGYTFGSGTRLTVV.